This passage covers 4 T cell receptor beta chains from one sample sequenced in a study of cytomegalovirus exposure and HLA in healthy donors. It was with 60 Vbeta and 13 Jbeta primers that the PCR ran. TCRdb keeps only in-frame clones here, not all; method: immunoSEQ multiplex PCR. The sample lists 100,000 to 150,000 clones; about 81% were seen once. The sample was PBMCs. The origin of the receptors is a woman between 25 and 40 years old in good health and CMV-seronegative.

This sequence joins TRBV5-1 and TRBJ2-7; 9 nucleotides line up with TRBD2. CDR3 length equals 18 residues. Germline CDR1 SGHRS, CDR2 YFSETQ. After removal of 3 bases from V and 5 bases from J, the junction contained 18 bases not matched to a gene. The CDR3 is CASSSRIWVAGDSDEQYF. CDR3 DNA sequence: TGCGCCAGCAGCTCCCGAATTTGGGTAGCGGGAGACTCGGACGAGCAGTACTTC.

The chain uses TRBV7-9 and TRBJ2-7, with unresolved D. The germline CDR1 and CDR2 sequences are SEHNR and FQNEAQ (reference sequence). The V gene lost 5 bases and the J gene lost 2 bases, with 13 bases spanning the gap. The CDR3 is made up of 14 amino acids. Here the CDR3 reads CASSPHDPTYEQYF. For the CDR3, the DNA is TGTGCCAGCAGCCCCCATGATCCTACCTACGAGCAGTACTTC.

CDR3 nucleotides: TGTGCCAGCAGCTTAAACCCAGCGGGGGGCGTGGAGACCCAGTACTTC. The encoded protein is CASSLNPAGGVETQYF. J is TRBJ2-5 and V is TRBV7-8; 9 positions match TRBD2. The germline CDR1 and CDR2 sequences are SGHVS and FQNEAQ. The CDR3 contains 16 residues. With V trimmed by 2 bases and J by 5 bases, 9 bases remained unmatched.

The chain combines TRBV4-1 with TRBJ1-5; no clear D gene. The V end lost 0 bases, the J end lost 2 bases, and 11 bases lay between the germline ends. CDR3 length: 16 amino acids. The germline CDR1 and CDR2 sequences are MGHRA and YSYEKL. CDR3 in amino acids: CASSQDVGGGNQPQHF. CDR3 bases: TGCGCCAGCAGCCAAGACGTCGGAGGTGGCAATCAGCCCCAGCATTTT.